The T cell receptor beta chain described here comes from a study of technical replicates of blood from a few donors (dated by TCRdb to 2017 to 2019). Library creation used the immunoSEQ multiplex PCR assay. Held by TCRdb, this immuneACCESS table contains in-frame sequences only and omits some clones. Under half of the omission traces to an unresolved V gene where checked; the cause of the rest is unknown. The sample table records over 70,000 clones; around 93% of these occur just once. The top ten constitute under 0.4% of the sample. On this clone: Its antigen remains unidentified. No base quality values were provided; no much bigger clone lies one nucleotide off.

Material: T cells isolated from PBMCs. The source of this sequence is a human donor in good health.

The CDR3 corresponds to CASSWRHSKGSREKLFF. The sequenced DNA is TGTGCCAGCAGTTGGAGGCACAGTAAGGGCTCGCGCGAAAAACTGTTTTTT. The rearrangement combines TRBV28 with TRBJ1-4, with the D gene not clear enough to name. The CDR3 sequence holds 17 residues, the cysteine and phenylalanine included. CDR3 DNA only is kept here, 51 bases in frame from base 1. The germline V gene yields MDHEN for CDR1 and SYDVKM for CDR2. A distance of 23 bases separates the germline ends of V and J, which lose 4 bases and 8 bases respectively.